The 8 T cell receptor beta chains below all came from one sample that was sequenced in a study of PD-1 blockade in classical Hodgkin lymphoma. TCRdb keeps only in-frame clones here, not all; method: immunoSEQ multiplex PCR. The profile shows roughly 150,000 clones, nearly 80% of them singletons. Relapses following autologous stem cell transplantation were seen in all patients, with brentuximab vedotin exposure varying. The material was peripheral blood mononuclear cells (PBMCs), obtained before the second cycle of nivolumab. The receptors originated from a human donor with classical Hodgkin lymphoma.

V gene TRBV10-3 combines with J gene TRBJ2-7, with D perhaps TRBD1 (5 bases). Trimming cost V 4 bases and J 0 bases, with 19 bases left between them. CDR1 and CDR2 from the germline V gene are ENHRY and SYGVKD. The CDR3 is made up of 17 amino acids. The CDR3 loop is CAISGGPQGASSYEQYF. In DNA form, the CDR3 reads TGTGCCATCAGTGGGGGCCCACAAGGGGCCTCCTCCTACGAGCAGTACTTC.

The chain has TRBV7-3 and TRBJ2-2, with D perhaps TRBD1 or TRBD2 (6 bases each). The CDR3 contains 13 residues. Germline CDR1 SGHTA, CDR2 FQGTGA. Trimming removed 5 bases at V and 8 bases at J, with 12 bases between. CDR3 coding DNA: TGTGCCAGCAGCCCGCCGGGGGCTGGGGAGCTGTTTTTT. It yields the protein CASSPPGAGELFF.

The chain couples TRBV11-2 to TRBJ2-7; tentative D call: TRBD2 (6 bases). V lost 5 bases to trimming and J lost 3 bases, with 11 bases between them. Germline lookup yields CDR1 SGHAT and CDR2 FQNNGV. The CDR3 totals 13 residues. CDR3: CASSPGLLYEQYF. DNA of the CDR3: TGTGCCAGCAGCCCGGGACTCCTCTACGAGCAGTACTTC.

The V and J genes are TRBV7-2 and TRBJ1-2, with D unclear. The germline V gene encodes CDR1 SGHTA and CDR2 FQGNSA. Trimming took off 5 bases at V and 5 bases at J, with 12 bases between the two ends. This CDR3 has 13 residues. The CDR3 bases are TGTGCCAGCAGCCCCCTCTTGGGATATGGCTACACCTTC. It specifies CASSPLLGYGYTF.

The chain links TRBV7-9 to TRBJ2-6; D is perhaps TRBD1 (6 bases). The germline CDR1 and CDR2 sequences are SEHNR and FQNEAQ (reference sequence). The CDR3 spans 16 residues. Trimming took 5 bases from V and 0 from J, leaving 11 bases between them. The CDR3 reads CASSPRTASGANVLTF. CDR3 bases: TGTGCCAGCAGCCCGCGGACAGCCTCTGGGGCCAACGTCCTGACTTTC.

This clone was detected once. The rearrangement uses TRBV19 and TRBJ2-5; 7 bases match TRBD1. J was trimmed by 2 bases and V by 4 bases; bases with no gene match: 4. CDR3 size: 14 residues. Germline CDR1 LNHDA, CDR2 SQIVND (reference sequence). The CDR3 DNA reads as TGTGCCAGTAGTAAAGCCAGGGGGCAAGAGACCCAGTACTTC. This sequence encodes CASSKARGQETQYF.

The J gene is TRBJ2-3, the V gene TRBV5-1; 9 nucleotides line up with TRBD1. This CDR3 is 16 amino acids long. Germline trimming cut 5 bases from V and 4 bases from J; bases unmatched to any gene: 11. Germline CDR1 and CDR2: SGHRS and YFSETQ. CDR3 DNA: TGCGCCAGCAGGTTACAGGGGGCCGCAATTTCAGATACGCAGTATTTT. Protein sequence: CASRLQGAAISDTQYF.

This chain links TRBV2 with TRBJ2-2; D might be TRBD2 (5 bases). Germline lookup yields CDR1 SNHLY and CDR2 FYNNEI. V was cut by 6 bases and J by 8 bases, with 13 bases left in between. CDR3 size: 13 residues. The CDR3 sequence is CASRGDGVGELFF. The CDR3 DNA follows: TGTGCCAGCAGGGGAGACGGGGTAGGGGAGCTGTTTTTT.